This T cell receptor beta chain derives from a study of T cell responses to AZD1222 COVID-19 vaccine. General observations from the study: Possibly, clonal diversity was underestimated; donors were largely white British and included more females. Regions 160-218 and 743-854 held dominance among vaccine-associated CD4 TCRs, which spanned spike. Spike-specific TCR breadth and depth rose after two AZD1222 doses.

Note on this clone: Its target is not known.

The V segment lost 5 bases and the J segment 0 bases; nucleotides outside the gene matches: 10. CDR1 and CDR2 (germline): MNHNY, SVGAGI (reference sequence). CDR3 length: 16 amino acids. Second-dose groups at about 4 or about 12 weeks were pooled. The method was immunoSEQ multiplex PCR; TCRdb's version includes in-frame clones alone and lacks a portion of them. The repertoire consists of over 110,000 clones, with 90% occurring once and the leading ten covering 1.5% to 2%. V gene TRBV6-6 combines with J gene TRBJ2-7, with 7 positions matching TRBD1. The sample was peripheral blood, taken 28 days after the second AZD1222 dose. This TCR was sampled from an adult who received the AZD1222 COVID-19 vaccine. CDR3 bases: TGTGCCAGCAGTGGAAACACAGGGGCCTACTCCTACGAGCAGTACTTC. This encodes CASSGNTGAYSYEQYF.